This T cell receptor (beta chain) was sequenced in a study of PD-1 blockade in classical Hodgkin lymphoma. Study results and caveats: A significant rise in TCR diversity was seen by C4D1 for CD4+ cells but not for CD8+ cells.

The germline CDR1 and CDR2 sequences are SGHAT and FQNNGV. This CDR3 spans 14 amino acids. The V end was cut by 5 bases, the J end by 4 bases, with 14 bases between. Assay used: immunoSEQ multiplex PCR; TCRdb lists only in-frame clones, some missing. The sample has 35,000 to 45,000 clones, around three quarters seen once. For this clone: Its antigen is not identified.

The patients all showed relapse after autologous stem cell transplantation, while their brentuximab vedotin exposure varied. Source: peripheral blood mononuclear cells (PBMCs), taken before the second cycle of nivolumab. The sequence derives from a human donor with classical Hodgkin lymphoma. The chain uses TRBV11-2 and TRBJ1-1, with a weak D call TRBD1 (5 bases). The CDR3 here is CASSLGGALTEAFF. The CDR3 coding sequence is TGTGCCAGCAGCCTGGGAGGGGCCCTCACTGAAGCTTTCTTT. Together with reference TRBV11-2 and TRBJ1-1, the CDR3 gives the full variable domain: EAGVAQSPRYKIIEKRQSVAFWCNPISGHATLYWYQQILGQGPKLLIQFQNNGVVDDSQLPKDRFSAERLKGVDSTLKIQPAKLEDSAVYLCASSLGGALTEAFFGQGTRLTVV.